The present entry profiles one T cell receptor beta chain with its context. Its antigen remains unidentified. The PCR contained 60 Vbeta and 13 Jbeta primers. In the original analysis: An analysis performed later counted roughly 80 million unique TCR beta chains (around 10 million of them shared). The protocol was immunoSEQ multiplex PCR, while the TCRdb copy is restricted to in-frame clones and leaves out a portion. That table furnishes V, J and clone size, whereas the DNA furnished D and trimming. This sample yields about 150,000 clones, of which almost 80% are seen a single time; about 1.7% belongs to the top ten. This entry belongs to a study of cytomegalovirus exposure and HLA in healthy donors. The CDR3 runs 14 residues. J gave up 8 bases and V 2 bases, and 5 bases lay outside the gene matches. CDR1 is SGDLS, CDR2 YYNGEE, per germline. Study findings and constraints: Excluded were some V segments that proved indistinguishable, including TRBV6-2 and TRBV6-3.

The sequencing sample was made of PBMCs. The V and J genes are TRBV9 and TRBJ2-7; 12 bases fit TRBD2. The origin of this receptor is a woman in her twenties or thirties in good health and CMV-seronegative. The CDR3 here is CASSVRTSGDKQYF. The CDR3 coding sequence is TGTGCCAGCAGCGTCAGGACTAGCGGGGACAAGCAGTACTTC.